Shown below are 2 T cell receptor beta chains from a single sample sequenced in a study of cytotoxic CD8 clonotypes in ibrutinib-treated CLL (dated by TCRdb to the early 2020s). Library preparation used the immunoSEQ multiplex PCR assay. TCRdb limited this immuneACCESS table to in-frame rearrangements with V and J called. A share of clones is missing; checked studies link under half to unresolved V genes, and the rest is unexplained. The sample table lists 300,000 or so clones, about 61% of them with a count of one. The ten top clones hold under 8% of the sample. The sequencing used PBMCs, collected after 36 months of ibrutinib treatment. These receptors were taken from a human donor with chronic lymphocytic leukemia.

This chain links TRBV29-1 with TRBJ2-3, with 9 bases fitting TRBD1. The V gene's germline CDR1 is SQVTM and CDR2 ANQGSEA. The junction had 7 bases not matched to a gene; V was cut back by 7 bases and J by 2 bases. The CDR3 length is 14 residues. CDR3 nucleotides: TGCAGCGCCGCCGGGACAGGGCACACAGATACGCAGTATTTT. Its protein is CSAAGTGHTDTQYF.

This rearrangement joins TRBV6-1 to TRBJ2-3; D is possibly TRBD2 (5 bases). V was clipped by 7 bases and J by 6 bases, with 14 bases between them. In germline, CDR1 is MNHNS, CDR2 SASEGT. The CDR3 spans 13 residues. The CDR3 DNA is TGTGCCAGCACAAGGACTTTTTCCGATACGCAGTATTTT. It translates to CASTRTFSDTQYF.